The 15 T cell receptor beta chains below were found in one sample sequenced in a study of blood T cell repertoires in COVID-19. The data were produced by immunoSEQ multiplex PCR, yet TCRdb's version contains in-frame clones alone and is incomplete. Among about 320,000 clones, 85% to 95% were seen once, and the ten largest hold 3.9%. Sequenced material: PBMCs or T cells enriched from blood (not recorded which). The receptors were sampled from a young woman who had been exposed to COVID-19.

The V call is TRBV18, the J call TRBJ1-1, with 8 bases fitting TRBD1. The CDR3 has 16 residues. The V segment lost 11 bases and the J segment 2 bases; nucleotides outside the gene matches: 16. Germline values: CDR1 KGHSH, CDR2 LQKENI. CDR3 nucleotides: TGTGCCCCCAGCACAGGGGGGGCTGGAGTAAACACTGAAGCTTTCTTT. This codes for CAPSTGGAGVNTEAFF.

The chain recombines TRBV7-9 with TRBJ2-3, with TRBD2 matching over 12 bases. The J segment lost 0 bases and the V segment lost 5 bases, leaving 12 bases of the junction unmatched. This CDR3 has 19 amino acids. Germline loops: CDR1 SEHNR, CDR2 FQNEAQ (reference sequence). CDR3 in amino acids: CASSTPVASGGVSTDTQYF. The DNA for the CDR3 is TGTGCCAGCAGCACCCCGGTGGCTAGCGGGGGGGTTAGCACAGATACGCAGTATTTT. The full variable domain, completed using reference TRBV7-9 and TRBJ2-3, is DTGVSQNPRHKITKRGQNVTFRCDPISEHNRLYWYRQTLGQGPEFLTYFQNEAQLEKSRLLSDRFSAERPKGSFSTLEIQRTEQGDSAMYLCASSTPVASGGVSTDTQYFGPGTRLTVL.

A word on this clone: Other DNA sequences in the same sample also yield this CDR3. The chain employs TRBV11-3 and TRBJ2-3, with no clear D. Germline CDR1 is SGHNT and CDR2 is YENEEA. V was cut by 5 bases and J by 6 bases, with 9 bases left in between. The CDR3 totals 12 residues. Written as DNA, the CDR3 is TGTGCCAGCAGCCCGACCGGGGATACGCAGTATTTT. It encodes CASSPTGDTQYF.

Here the CDR3 DNA reads TGTGCCAGCTCACCCGGGCAGGGAACTGAAGCTTTCTTT. It codes for CASSPGQGTEAFF. The rearrangement joins TRBV18 to TRBJ1-1; D may be TRBD1 (5 bases). V was pared by 3 bases and J by 5 bases, with 10 bases between. The CDR3 extends over 13 amino acids. Germline CDR1 is KGHSH and CDR2 is LQKENI.

The chain is built from TRBV14 and TRBJ2-1, with D tentatively TRBD1 (5 bases). Germline CDR1 and CDR2: SGHDN and FVKESK. V was clipped by 2 bases and J by 11 bases, with 19 bases between them. The CDR3 totals 15 residues. This chain's CDR3 is CASSQLSLRGNKQFF. The DNA for the CDR3 is TGTGCCAGCAGCCAATTATCGCTTAGGGGTAACAAGCAGTTCTTC. Based on the CDR3 plus reference TRBV14 and TRBJ2-1, the full variable domain is EAGVTQFPSHSVIEKGQTVTLRCDPISGHDNLYWYRRVMGKEIKFLLHFVKESKQDESGMPNNRFLAERTGGTYSTLKVQPAELEDSGVYFCASSQLSLRGNKQFFGPGTRLTVL.

V is TRBV3-1 (or the pseudogene TRBV3-2) and J is TRBJ2-1; D is unclear. The CDR3 covers 12 residues. CDR1 is LGHDT and CDR2 is YNNKEL in the germline V gene (reference sequence). V was shortened by 0 bases and J by 8 bases, with 5 bases between the two germline ends. The CDR3 reads CASSQDPDEQFF. The CDR3 DNA reads as TGTGCCAGCAGCCAAGATCCTGATGAGCAGTTCTTC.

The chain combines TRBV18 with TRBJ2-5, with 7 bases lining up with TRBD1. Germline lookup yields CDR1 KGHSH and CDR2 LQKENI. The CDR3 sequence is 15 residues long. Germline trimming cut 1 base from V and 4 bases from J; bases unmatched to any gene: 6. CDR3 in DNA: TGTGCCAGCTCACCACAGGGGGCGGTTTTAGAGACCCAGTACTTC. It translates to CASSPQGAVLETQYF.

This clone turned up a few times. The chain couples TRBV4-3 to TRBJ2-7; 9 bases align to TRBD1. This CDR3 region has 16 residues. CDR1 LGHNA and CDR2 YSLEER come from the germline V gene. Trimming at V came to 0 bases and at J to 1 base, leaving 4 bases not matched to a gene. The CDR3 protein is CASSQDRTGASYEQYF. In nucleotides, the CDR3 is TGCGCCAGCAGCCAAGATCGGACAGGGGCATCCTACGAGCAGTACTTC.

This clone was observed a few times. The rearrangement uses TRBV5-1 and TRBJ1-1; a possible D gene is TRBD1 (5 bases). From germline, CDR1 is SGHRS and CDR2 YFSETQ. V lost 2 bases to trimming and J lost 2 bases, with 22 bases between them. CDR3 length: 18 amino acids. The CDR3 DNA reads TGCGCCAGCAGCTTCACAGAAACAGGCGCCTCCTATAACACTGAAGCTTTCTTT. Its translation is CASSFTETGASYNTEAFF.

The chain is built from TRBV5-1 and TRBJ2-7, with 9 bases identical to TRBD2. V lost 2 bases and J lost 11; bases outside the gene matches: 11. The CDR3 has 14 residues. The V gene's germline CDR1 is SGHRS and CDR2 YFSETQ. The CDR3 spells CASSFKSGGPWEYF. The CDR3 coding sequence is TGCGCCAGCAGCTTTAAAAGCGGGGGGCCATGGGAGTACTTC.

This clone was observed a handful of times. J is TRBJ1-5 and V is TRBV19; 7 nucleotides agree with TRBD1. V dropped 6 bases and J dropped 3; count of bases not matched to a gene: 5. The CDR3 consists of 14 residues. From germline, CDR1 is LNHDA and CDR2 SQIVND (reference sequence). Here the CDR3 reads CASRGQVFNQPQHF. The CDR3 DNA follows: TGTGCCAGTAGAGGACAGGTCTTCAATCAGCCCCAGCATTTT.

The chain employs TRBV29-1 and TRBJ2-5; no reliable D call. CDR1 and CDR2 from the germline V gene are SQVTM and ANQGSEA. V lost 3 bases and J lost 4, with 12 bases in between. This CDR3 comprises 13 residues. The CDR3 sequence: CSVDSLFGETQYF. The CDR3 DNA is TGCAGCGTTGATAGTCTGTTCGGAGAGACCCAGTACTTC.

The chain carries TRBV27 and TRBJ2-1; D is perhaps TRBD2 (5 bases). V was clipped by 6 bases and J by 2 bases, with 14 bases between them. Germline-derived CDR1 and CDR2 are MNHEY and SMNVEV (reference sequence). CDR3 size: 15 residues. CDR3 region: CASRLGGSPYNEQFF. The DNA for the CDR3 is TGTGCCAGCAGGCTGGGCGGGTCGCCCTACAATGAGCAGTTCTTC.

This chain links TRBV3-1 (or the pseudogene TRBV3-2) with TRBJ1-2; D perhaps matches TRBD1 (5 bases). Trimming took off 1 base at V and 10 bases at J, with 7 bases between the two ends. This CDR3 region has 11 residues. Germline assignment: CDR1 LGHDT and CDR2 YNNKEL (reference sequence). This CDR3 is CASSQAGFYTF. The CDR3 bases are TGTGCCAGCAGCCAAGCAGGGTTCTACACCTTC.

CDR3: CASRERPGLLDNEQFF. The DNA for the CDR3 is TGCGCCAGCAGGGAAAGACCGGGACTTCTCGACAATGAGCAGTTCTTC. This chain links TRBV4-1 with TRBJ2-1; possibly TRBD2 for D (6 bases). CDR3 length: 16 residues. With 6 bases removed from V and 5 bases from J, the gap between germline ends came to 20 bases. Germline CDR1 and CDR2: MGHRA and YSYEKL.